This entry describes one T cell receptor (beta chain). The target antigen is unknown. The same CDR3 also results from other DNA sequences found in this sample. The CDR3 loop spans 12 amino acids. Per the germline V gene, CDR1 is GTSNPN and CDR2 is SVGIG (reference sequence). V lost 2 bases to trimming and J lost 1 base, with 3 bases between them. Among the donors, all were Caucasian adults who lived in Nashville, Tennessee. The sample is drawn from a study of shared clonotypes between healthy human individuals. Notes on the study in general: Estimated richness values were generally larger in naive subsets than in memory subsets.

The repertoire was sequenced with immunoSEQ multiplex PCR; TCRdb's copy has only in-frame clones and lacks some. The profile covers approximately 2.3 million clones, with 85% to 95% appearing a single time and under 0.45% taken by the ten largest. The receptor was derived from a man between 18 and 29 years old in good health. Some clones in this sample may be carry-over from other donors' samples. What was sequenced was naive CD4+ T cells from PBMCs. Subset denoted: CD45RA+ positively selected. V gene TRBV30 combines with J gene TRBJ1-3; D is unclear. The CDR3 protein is CAWSMSGNTIYF. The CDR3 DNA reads TGTGCCTGGAGTATGTCTGGAAACACCATATATTTT.